This T cell receptor beta chain originates from a study of a mutant IDH1 vaccine in newly diagnosed glioma (dated by TCRdb to about 2021). Background on the whole study: Across visits V03 through V10, patients got a total of eight vaccinations, given in weeks 1, 3, 5, 7, 11, 15, 19 and 23. In the chemotherapy-containing groups, vaccination started alongside temozolomide cycles, whereas in patients who had radiotherapy alone it started 4-6 weeks after radiotherapy. The roughly 30 treated patients were approximately 62% male and approximately 40% female, with a mean age of approximately 40 years. Before enrollment, patients had received standard therapy of radiotherapy alone, temozolomide alone, or radiochemotherapy with temozolomide; most received the combination. Six visits were used for peripheral blood collection: V03 (baseline), V05, V07, V10, V12 and V13. For exploratory analyses, longitudinal TCRB deep sequencing was carried out in more than 20 treated patients wherever samples were available.

In the paper's terms, the time point label means: week 11, during vaccination. Every vaccine dose consisted of 300 ug of a 20-mer mutant IDH1 peptide in Montanide, administered subcutaneously together with topical imiquimod. The donors had newly diagnosed IDH1-mutant astrocytomas of WHO grade 3 or 4 that showed loss of nuclear ATRX. The samples were drawn from NOA16, a multicentre, single-arm, open-label phase I trial in Germany that tested a mutant IDH1 peptide vaccine in humans for the first time. The DNeasy Blood and Tissue Kit was used to extract genomic DNA from EDTA blood for TCRB sequencing. According to the germline V gene, CDR1 reads MNHNS and CDR2 reads SASEGT. Trimmed from V: 7 bases; trimmed from J: 0 bases; junction bases lacking a gene match: 7. From its cysteine to its phenylalanine, the CDR3 spans 15 amino acids. Only the CDR3 DNA stays, 45 bases, in frame from base 1. Concerning this clone: Its antigen is not yet known. Base qualities were left out, and no much larger clone turns up one base away.

Results the study describes overall, beyond this receptor: Immune responses induced by the vaccine were seen in around 93% of patients across multiple MHC alleles. No apparent relationship was observed between pseudoprogression and alterations in the top peripheral T cell clonotypes detected by TCRB sequencing. According to the authors, sample limitations meant that analyses of patient blood samples could not be reproduced. PBMC samples for TCRB deep sequencing were selected based on availability.

Receptor libraries were prepared by the immunoSEQ multiplex PCR assay. The hsTCRB Kit was used according to the manufacturer's protocol to amplify rearranged TCR beta chain sequences. An Illumina MiSeq was used to sequence the TCRB libraries. Under the source paper's analysis protocol: The kit vendor's proprietary platform handled demultiplexing, trimming and gene mapping. TCRdb took this table from immuneACCESS and kept in-frame rearrangements with V and J called. Such tables lack part of the clones; where checked against another copy, unresolved V genes explain under half of the gap, and the rest is unexplained. The DNA gave D and trimming, while V, J and clone size come from that table. The sample table contains tens of thousands of clones; only one count was recorded for around 84% of them. 9% to 10% of the sample is in the top ten clones.

The starting material was PBMCs, obtained from a glioma patient whose treatment included an IDH1 peptide vaccine. This TCR was recovered from a woman in her forties or fifties with glioma. Rearrangement joined TRBV6-1 to TRBJ2-7; 9 bases in the middle match TRBD1. The DNA reads as follows: TGTGCCAGCACTACGACAGGGGGAGTCTCCTACGAGCAGTACTTC. It is translated as CASTTTGGVSYEQYF.